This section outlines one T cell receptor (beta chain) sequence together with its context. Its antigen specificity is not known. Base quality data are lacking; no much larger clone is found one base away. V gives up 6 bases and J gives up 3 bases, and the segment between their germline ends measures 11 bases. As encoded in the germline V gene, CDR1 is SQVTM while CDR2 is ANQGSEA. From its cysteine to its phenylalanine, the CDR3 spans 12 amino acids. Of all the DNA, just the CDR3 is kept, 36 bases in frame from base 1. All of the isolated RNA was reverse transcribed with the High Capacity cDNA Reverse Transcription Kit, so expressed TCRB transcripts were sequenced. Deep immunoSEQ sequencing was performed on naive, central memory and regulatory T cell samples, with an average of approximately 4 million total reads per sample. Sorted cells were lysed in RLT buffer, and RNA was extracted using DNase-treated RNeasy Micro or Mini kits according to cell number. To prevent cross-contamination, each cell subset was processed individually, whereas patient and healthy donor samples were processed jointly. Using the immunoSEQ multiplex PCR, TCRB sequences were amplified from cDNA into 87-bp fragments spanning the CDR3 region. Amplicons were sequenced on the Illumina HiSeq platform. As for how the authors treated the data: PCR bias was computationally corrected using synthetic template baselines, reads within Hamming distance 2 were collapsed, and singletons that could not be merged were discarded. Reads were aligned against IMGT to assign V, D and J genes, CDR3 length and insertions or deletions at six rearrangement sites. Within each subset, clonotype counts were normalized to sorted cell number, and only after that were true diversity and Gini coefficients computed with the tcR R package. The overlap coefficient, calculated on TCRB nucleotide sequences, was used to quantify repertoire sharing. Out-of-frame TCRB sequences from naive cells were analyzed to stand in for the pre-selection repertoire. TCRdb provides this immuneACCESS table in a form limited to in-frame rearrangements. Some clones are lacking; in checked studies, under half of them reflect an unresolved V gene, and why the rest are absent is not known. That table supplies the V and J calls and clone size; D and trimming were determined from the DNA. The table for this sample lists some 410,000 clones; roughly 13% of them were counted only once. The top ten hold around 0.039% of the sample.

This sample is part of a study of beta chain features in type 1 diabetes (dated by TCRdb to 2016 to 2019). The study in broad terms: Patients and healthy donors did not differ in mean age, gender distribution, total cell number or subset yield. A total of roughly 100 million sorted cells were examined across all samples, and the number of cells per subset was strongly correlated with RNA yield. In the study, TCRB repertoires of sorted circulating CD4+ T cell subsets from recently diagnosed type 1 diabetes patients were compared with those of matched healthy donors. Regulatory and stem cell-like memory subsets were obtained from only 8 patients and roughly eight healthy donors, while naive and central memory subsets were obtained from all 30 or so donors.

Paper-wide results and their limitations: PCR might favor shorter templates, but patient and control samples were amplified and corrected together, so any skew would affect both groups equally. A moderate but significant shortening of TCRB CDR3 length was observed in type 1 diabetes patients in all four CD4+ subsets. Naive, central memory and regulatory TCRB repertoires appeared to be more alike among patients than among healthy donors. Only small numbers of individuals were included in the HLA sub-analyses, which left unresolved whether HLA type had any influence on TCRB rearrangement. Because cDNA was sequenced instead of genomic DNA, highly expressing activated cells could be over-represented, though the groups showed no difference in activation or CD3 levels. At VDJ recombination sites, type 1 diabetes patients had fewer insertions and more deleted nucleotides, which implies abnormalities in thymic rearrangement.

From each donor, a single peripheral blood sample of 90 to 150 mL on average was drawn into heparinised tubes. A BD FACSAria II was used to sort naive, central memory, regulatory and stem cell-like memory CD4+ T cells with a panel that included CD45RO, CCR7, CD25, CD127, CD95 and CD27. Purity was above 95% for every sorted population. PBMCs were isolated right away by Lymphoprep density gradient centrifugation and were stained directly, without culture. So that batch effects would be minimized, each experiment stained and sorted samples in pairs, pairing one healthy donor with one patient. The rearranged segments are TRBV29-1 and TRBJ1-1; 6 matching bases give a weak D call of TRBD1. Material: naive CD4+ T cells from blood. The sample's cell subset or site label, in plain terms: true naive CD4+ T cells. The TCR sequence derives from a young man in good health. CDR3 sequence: CSVQGWDTEAFF. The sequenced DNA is TGCAGCGTACAGGGCTGGGACACTGAAGCTTTCTTT.